This T cell receptor beta chain was sequenced during a study of siplizumab effects on memory and regulatory T cells. This CDR3 region has 15 residues. The germline gives CDR1 MGHDK, CDR2 SYGVNS. The trim removed 2 bases at V and 7 bases at J, leaving 8 bases unmatched. Data came from immunoSEQ multiplex PCR; TCRdb stores just in-frame clones and leaves some out. The data contain roughly 97,000 clones, 85% to 95% of them singletons. The receptor's source is a human donor in good health. The sample taken for sequencing was Tregs sorted from blood. The genes are TRBV25-1 and TRBJ2-5, with 9 bases matching TRBD1. CDR3 in amino acids: CASSELGQGSVTQYF. The CDR3 DNA sequence: TGTGCCAGCAGTGAACTTGGACAGGGGTCGGTGACCCAGTACTTC.